These 27 T cell receptor beta chains originate from one sample sequenced in a study of radiation and T cells in renal cell carcinoma. The assay was immunoSEQ multiplex PCR, and TCRdb's table has in-frame clones only and misses some. This sample has more than 60,000 clones, with approximately 87% found just once. Time point of the sample: blood 4 weeks post-SBRT, at nephrectomy. Treatment described: 15 Gy SBRT to primary tumor, nephrectomy 4 weeks later. This specimen was blood, taken from a patient whose treatment included radiotherapy and nephrectomy. These receptors came from a woman aged 55 to 70 with renal cell carcinoma.

This rearrangement joins TRBV15 to TRBJ1-2, with D possibly TRBD1 on 6 matching bases. With 1 base removed from V and 8 bases from J, the gap between germline ends came to 14 bases. The CDR3 is 14 amino acids. Germline assignment: CDR1 LNHNV and CDR2 YYDKDF (reference sequence). The CDR3 is CATSRAPQGRGYTF. CDR3 nucleotide sequence: TGTGCCACCAGCAGAGCCCCACAGGGACGCGGCTACACCTTC.

This clone showed up just a few times. The rearrangement links TRBV27 to TRBJ2-7; 8 nucleotides line up with TRBD2. The germline V gene encodes CDR1 MNHEY and CDR2 SMNVEV (reference sequence). This CDR3 spans 14 amino acids. V dropped 6 bases and J dropped 3; count of bases not matched to a gene: 7. The CDR3 sequence: CASSSGTRVYEQYF. The CDR3, as DNA: TGTGCCAGCAGCTCCGGGACTAGAGTCTACGAGCAGTACTTC.

The chain joins TRBV10-3 to TRBJ1-1; no clear D gene. Germline V gene data show CDR1 as ENHRY and CDR2 as SYGVKD. This CDR3 comprises 13 residues. Trimming removed 6 bases at V and 1 base at J, with 9 bases between. Here the CDR3 reads CAISSRQNTEAFF. The CDR3 coding sequence is TGTGCCATCAGCAGCCGACAGAACACTGAAGCTTTCTTT.

The chain uses TRBV2 and TRBJ1-1, with TRBD1 matching 9 bases. CDR3 length: 15 residues. Germline V gene data show CDR1 as SNHLY and CDR2 as FYNNEI. The J segment lost 0 bases and the V segment lost 8 bases, leaving 7 bases of the junction unmatched. The CDR3 sequence is CASGRGTGMNTEAFF. In DNA, the CDR3 is TGTGCCAGCGGAAGGGGGACAGGGATGAACACTGAAGCTTTCTTT.

The genes are TRBV6-1 and TRBJ1-5, with TRBD1 identical over 12 bases. Germline CDR1 MNHNS, CDR2 SASEGT. The J segment lost 7 bases and the V segment lost 6 bases, leaving 4 bases of the junction unmatched. The CDR3 sequence is 14 residues long. The DNA for the CDR3 is TGTGCCAGCAGGGGGACAGGGGGCTACCAGCCCCAGCATTTT. Its protein product is CASRGTGGYQPQHF.

The chain combines TRBV6-6 with TRBJ2-5, with 8 bases matching TRBD1. Germline lookup yields CDR1 MNHNY and CDR2 SVGAGI (reference sequence). The junction had 4 bases not matched to a gene; V was cut back by 6 bases and J by 4 bases. This CDR3 is built from 13 residues. CDR3 in DNA: TGTGCCAGCAGCTCCAGGGGGCTAGAGACCCAGTACTTC. Protein sequence: CASSSRGLETQYF.

The chain links TRBV9 to TRBJ1-1; D remains unclear. This CDR3 spans 15 amino acids. The germline V gene has CDR1 SGDLS and CDR2 YYNGEE. With 2 bases removed from V and 5 bases from J, the gap between germline ends came to 16 bases. CDR3 loop: CASSVHGRGGTEAFF. In nucleotides, the CDR3 is TGTGCCAGCAGCGTCCATGGACGGGGAGGTACTGAAGCTTTCTTT.

The chain combines TRBV14 with TRBJ2-5; 8 bases are shared with TRBD2. Per the germline V gene, CDR1 is SGHDN and CDR2 is FVKESK. V trimming: 0 bases; J trimming: 4 bases; junction bases outside the gene matches: 19. There are 20 residues in the CDR3. Here the CDR3 DNA reads TGTGCCAGCAGCCAAGAAAGACGAGGACTAGCTGGAGGTGGGGGAGAGACCCAGTACTTC. Its protein is CASSQERRGLAGGGGETQYF.

The chain has TRBV7-9 and TRBJ2-2; D is ambiguous. CDR3 length equals 13 residues. The germline V gene encodes CDR1 SEHNR and CDR2 FQNEAQ (reference sequence). The V end lost 3 bases, the J end lost 1 base, and 3 bases lay between the germline ends. CDR3 coding DNA: TGTGCCAGCAGCTTTAAGAACACCGGGGAGCTGTTTTTT. Encoded protein: CASSFKNTGELFF.

The V and J genes are TRBV29-1 and TRBJ1-3; D may be TRBD1 (5 bases). Trimming removed 5 bases at V and 2 bases at J, with 7 bases between. This CDR3 region has 12 residues. From germline, CDR1 is SQVTM and CDR2 ANQGSEA. DNA for the CDR3: TGCAGCGTTCAGGGTGCTGGAAACACCATATATTTT. It specifies CSVQGAGNTIYF.

J is TRBJ2-2 and V is TRBV9, with D hard to call. The CDR3 loop spans 15 amino acids. Germline CDR1 reads SGDLS; CDR2 reads YYNGEE. V was trimmed by 2 bases and J by 8 bases, leaving 16 bases between them. The CDR3 loop is CASSVIPTEKGELFF. CDR3 coding DNA: TGTGCCAGCAGCGTTATACCTACAGAGAAGGGGGAGCTGTTTTTT.

This clone was seen just once. The chain uses TRBV6-6 and TRBJ2-3; no definite D call. This CDR3 has 13 amino acids. Germline assignment: CDR1 MNHNY and CDR2 SVGAGI (reference sequence). Trimming pared 4 bases from V and 6 bases from J, leaving 11 bases between. The CDR3 reads CASSFTPRDTQYF. The CDR3 region has the DNA TGTGCCAGCAGTTTTACGCCTCGGGATACGCAGTATTTT.

This sequence joins TRBV28 and TRBJ1-1; the D gene is possibly TRBD1 (6 bases). The CDR3 has 10 residues. CDR1 is MDHEN, CDR2 SYDVKM, per germline. V lost 7 bases and J lost 11, with 11 bases in between. In DNA form, the CDR3 reads TGTGCCAGCACTGGGACAATGGCTTTCTTT. Residues: CASTGTMAFF.

The rearrangement uses TRBV28 and TRBJ1-3; D is unresolved. CDR1 and CDR2 (germline): MDHEN, SYDVKM. The V end lost 2 bases, the J end lost 0 bases, and 8 bases lay between the germline ends. This CDR3 comprises 15 residues. CDR3 in amino acids: CASSLLRVSGNTIYF. For the CDR3, the DNA is TGTGCCAGCAGTTTACTCCGGGTCTCTGGAAACACCATATATTTT.

The V and J genes are TRBV5-6 and TRBJ1-4, with no clear D. Germline CDR1 reads SGHDT; CDR2 reads YYEEEE. Trimming shortened V by 4 bases and J by 7 bases, and 11 bases separated the two germline ends. The CDR3 contains 13 residues. The CDR3 nucleotides are TGTGCCAGCAGCCTTCAACGGGGTGAAAAACTGTTTTTT. Its translation is CASSLQRGEKLFF.

The gene calls are TRBV11-2 and TRBJ2-7; tentatively, D is TRBD1 (5 bases). The CDR3 runs to 13 residues. V was pared by 6 bases and J by 0 bases, with 9 bases between. Looked up from germline, CDR1 is SGHAT and CDR2 is FQNNGV. CDR3 sequence (DNA): TGTGCCAGCAGACCTGACAGCTCCTACGAGCAGTACTTC. Translation gives CASRPDSSYEQYF. The whole variable domain, remainder taken from reference TRBV11-2 and TRBJ2-7, is EAGVAQSPRYKIIEKRQSVAFWCNPISGHATLYWYQQILGQGPKLLIQFQNNGVVDDSQLPKDRFSAERLKGVDSTLKIQPAKLEDSAVYLCASRPDSSYEQYFGPGTRLTVT.

This chain joins TRBV29-1 and TRBJ2-3; the match to TRBD2 covers 15 bases. The CDR3 contains 18 residues. CDR1 and CDR2 from the germline V gene are SQVTM and ANQGSEA. V was clipped by 4 bases and J by 0 bases; unmatched bases: 8. DNA of the CDR3: TGCAGCGTTGGAGGGACTAGCGGGGGGTTCTCTAGCACAGATACGCAGTATTTT. Translating gives CSVGGTSGGFSSTDTQYF.

CDR3 nucleotide sequence: TGTGCCTGGAGTGTGAGTAGGGGTTACACCTTC. This translates into CAWSVSRGYTF. This chain links TRBV30 with TRBJ1-2; D perhaps matches TRBD1 (5 bases). Trimming took off 0 bases at V and 11 bases at J, with 10 bases between the two ends. Germline V gives CDR1 GTSNPN, CDR2 SVGIG (reference sequence). The CDR3 has 11 amino acids. The whole variable domain, remainder taken from reference TRBV30 and TRBJ1-2, is SQTIHQWPATLVQPVGSPLSLECTVEGTSNPNLYWYRQAAGRGLQLLFYSVGIGQISSEVPQNLSASRPQDRQFILSSKKLLLSDSGFYLCAWSVSRGYTFGSGTRLTVV.

This sequence joins TRBV28 and TRBJ1-4; 7 nucleotides line up with TRBD1. This CDR3 has 12 amino acids. Trimming cost V 7 bases and J 6 bases; bases outside gene matches: 2. Per germline, CDR1 MDHEN and CDR2 SYDVKM. DNA for the CDR3: TGTGCCAGCACAGGGGGTCATGAAAAACTGTTTTTT. Translated, it gives CASTGGHEKLFF.

The chain carries TRBV30 and TRBJ1-5; possibly TRBD1 for D (5 bases). Trimming removed 0 bases from V and 0 bases from J, with 21 bases in between. CDR1 and CDR2 from the germline V gene are GTSNPN and SVGIG (reference sequence). This CDR3 is built from 19 residues. The CDR3 nucleotides are TGTGCCTGGAGTGTACAGGAATCCCGGAGGCCTTATAGCAATCAGCCCCAGCATTTT. The encoded protein is CAWSVQESRRPYSNQPQHF.

This chain links TRBV7-9 with TRBJ2-5; D not certain. CDR3 length: 15 amino acids. Per germline, CDR1 SEHNR and CDR2 FQNEAQ (reference sequence). Trimming took off 1 base at V and 5 bases at J, with 14 bases between the two ends. The CDR3 nucleotides are TGTGCCAGCAGCTTAGTAGGCAGTGGCCAGGAGACCCAGTACTTC. Amino acid sequence: CASSLVGSGQETQYF.

V and J are TRBV7-2 and TRBJ2-5; TRBD1 or TRBD2 may be the D gene (7 bases each). The CDR3 totals 15 residues. Germline assignment: CDR1 SGHTA and CDR2 FQGNSA. Trimming left V 5 bases short and J 5 bases short, with 18 bases between. The CDR3 is CASSQKGAGEETQYF. CDR3 coding DNA: TGTGCCAGCAGCCAAAAGGGGGCGGGGGAGGAGACCCAGTACTTC.

This chain links TRBV7-9 with TRBJ2-1; TRBD1 agrees at 7 bases. CDR3 length equals 12 residues. Germline V gene data show CDR1 as SEHNR and CDR2 as FQNEAQ (reference sequence). V lost 4 bases, J lost 9 bases, and 3 bases stayed unmatched. The CDR3 coding sequence is TGTGCCAGCAGCTCTACAGGGGTTGAGCAGTTCTTC. This sequence encodes CASSSTGVEQFF.

This clone was found a few times. The V gene is TRBV28, the J gene TRBJ1-5; D gene unclear. Deletions cut 11 bases from V and 5 bases from J, with 13 bases between. Germline CDR1 reads MDHEN; CDR2 reads SYDVKM. This CDR3 has 12 residues. The CDR3 DNA follows: TGTGCCGTAGGTGAAATTTATCAGCCCCAGCATTTT. Translated: CAVGEIYQPQHF.

The chain links TRBV5-1 to TRBJ2-7, with 8 bases aligning to TRBD1. The V and J ends lost 4 bases and 4 bases, in that order; junction bases with no gene match: 4. CDR3 size: 13 residues. Germline V lookup: CDR1 SGHRS, CDR2 YFSETQ. CDR3 sequence reads: CASSAGTGYEQYF. CDR3 nucleotide sequence: TGCGCCAGCAGCGCCGGGACAGGATACGAGCAGTACTTC.

The rearrangement joins TRBV30 to TRBJ2-5; maybe TRBD1 (5 bases). Germline V CDR1 and CDR2: GTSNPN, SVGIG (reference sequence). The ends were cut back, 0 bases at V and 2 bases at J, with 10 bases in the middle. The CDR3 is made up of 14 amino acids. CDR3 coding DNA: TGTGCCTGGAGTGTGACTTGGACACAAGAGACCCAGTACTTC. This sequence encodes CAWSVTWTQETQYF.

The CDR3 sequence: CASSQEGAIAGTVEAFF. CDR3 nucleotides: TGCGCCAGCAGCCAAGAAGGGGCGATCGCGGGGACGGTTGAAGCTTTCTTT. The chain combines TRBV4-1 with TRBJ1-1, with D possibly being TRBD1 (5 bases). Germline assignment: CDR1 MGHRA and CDR2 YSYEKL. This CDR3 region has 17 residues. With 0 bases removed from V and 7 bases from J, the gap between germline ends came to 21 bases.